These T cell receptor beta chains were read from a single sample in a study of cytomegalovirus exposure and HLA in healthy donors. Sequenced by immunoSEQ multiplex PCR; TCRdb stores in-frame clones only, minus some. The sample shows about 94,000 clones, roughly three quarters of them seen only once. The sequenced sample consisted of PBMCs. Receptors were obtained from a woman aged 60-75 years in good health and CMV-seronegative. Each CDR3 is given with its conserved first and last residue. A D gene is named only where the DNA matches it firmly. Clone size is shown for a subset of rows, as once, few, many or a class of expanded clone.

>NA|TRBV4-1|TRBD1|TRBJ2-7
TGCGCCAGCAGCCTCGGTGCCCTTAGGGGGCACTACGAGCAGTACTTC
CASSLGALRGHYEQYF
>NA|TRBV7-9|TRBD2|TRBJ2-7
TGTGCCAGCAGCTTAGTGGGGGGGACCTACGAGCAGTACTTC
CASSLVGGTYEQYF
>NA|TRBV4-3|TRBD1|TRBJ1-2
TGCGCCAGCAGCCCACAGACAGGGTTCTCGAGCGGCTACACCTTC
CASSPQTGFSSGYTF
>few|TRBV9|TRBD1|TRBJ2-3
TGTGCCAGCAGCGCCGGGACAGGGGCGGAGTGGACAGATACGCAGTATTTT
CASSAGTGAEWTDTQYF
>NA|TRBV29-1|TRBD1|TRBJ1-2
TGCAGCGTTGAAGTCGGACAGGGGGCTAGTGGCTACACCTTC
CSVEVGQGASGYTF
>NA|TRBV4-3|NA|TRBJ2-1
TGCGCCAGCAGCCAAGAGGGGCGGGGACACAATGAGCAGTTCTTC
CASSQEGRGHNEQFF
>NA|TRBV13|NA|TRBJ1-6
TGTGCCAGCAGCTTATCAGGAGGGGATTCACCCCTCCACTTT
CASSLSGGDSPLHF
>few|TRBV5-6|TRBD1|TRBJ1-3
TGTGCCAGCAGCTCCCAGACAGGGGTCTATGGAAACACCATATATTTT
CASSSQTGVYGNTIYF
>NA|TRBV11-3|TRBD1|TRBJ1-1
TGTGCCAGCAGCCGCCGCAGGGGGCTCACTGAAGCTTTCTTT
CASSRRRGLTEAFF
>NA|TRBV15|NA|TRBJ1-1
TGTGCCACCAGCAGACAGTATGATATGAACACTGAAGCTTTCTTT
CATSRQYDMNTEAFF
>NA|TRBV5-1|NA|TRBJ2-1
TGCGCCAGCAGCTCCGTCGGGGGGCCTTGGGATGAGCAGTTCTTC
CASSSVGGPWDEQFF
>NA|TRBV6-5|NA|TRBJ2-2
TGTGCCAGCGCCCCAGGGATTAACACCGGGGAGCTGTTTTTT
CASAPGINTGELFF
>NA|TRBV2|TRBD1|TRBJ1-2
TGTGCCAGCAGCCTTCCCTTTTCGGGACAGGGGAATGGCTACACCTTC
CASSLPFSGQGNGYTF
>NA|TRBV6-5|NA|TRBJ1-1
TGTGCCAGCAGCTCTACGGGGGATACTGAAGCTTTCTTT
CASSSTGDTEAFF
>NA|TRBV7-2|TRBD1|TRBJ1-2
TGTGCCAGCAGCTGGACAGGGGGCGACTATGGCTACACCTTC
CASSWTGGDYGYTF
>NA|TRBV10-3|TRBD2|TRBJ2-1
TGTGCCATCAACACACCGGGACTAGCTTGGTTCTTC
CAINTPGLAWFF
>few|TRBV5-6|NA|TRBJ1-4
TGTGCCAGCAGCTTGGGTCAGAGGCGGGAACTGTTTTTT
CASSLGQRRELFF
>NA|TRBV7-9|NA|TRBJ2-5
TGTGCCACCAAAACTGGACTCCAAGAGACCCAGTACTTC
CATKTGLQETQYF
>few|TRBV5-1|TRBD1|TRBJ2-7
TGCGCCAGCAGCCTGAGGGACAGGGGTTCCTACGAGCAGTACTTC
CASSLRDRGSYEQYF
>NA|TRBV27|TRBD1|TRBJ2-1
TGTGCCAGCAGTTTATCACAGGGGAATGAGCAGTTCTTC
CASSLSQGNEQFF
>NA|TRBV19|NA|TRBJ1-5
TGTGCCAGTAGTATGGCGACAGTACTTAGCAATCAGCCCCAGCATTTT
CASSMATVLSNQPQHF
>NA|TRBV29-1|TRBD1|TRBJ2-7
TGCAGCGTTGGATGGGACAGCCTAAGCGAGCAGTACTTC
CSVGWDSLSEQYF
>NA|TRBV29-1|TRBD1|TRBJ2-7
TGCAGCGCCCAGGGACAGGGCTCCTACGAGCAGTACTTC
CSAQGQGSYEQYF
>NA|TRBV30|NA|TRBJ1-3
TGTGCCGGTAGCATCTCTGGAAACACCATATATTTT
CAGSISGNTIYF
>NA|TRBV12-5|TRBD1|TRBJ1-4
TGTGCTAGTGGTAAGACAGGGAGTGAGGAAAAACTGTTTTTT
CASGKTGSEEKLFF
>few|TRBV29-1|NA|TRBJ2-3
TGCAGCGGGACTGCCTTGGGCACAGATACGCAGTATTTT
CSGTALGTDTQYF
>NA|TRBV7-9|NA|TRBJ1-1
TGTGCCAGCAGCTCACCCTTCGGACAGATGAACACTGAAGCTTTCTTT
CASSSPFGQMNTEAFF
>NA|TRBV18|TRBD1|TRBJ2-7
TGTGCCAGCTCACCAGAGACAGGGGTCGGGGCGGAGGACGAATACGAGCAGTACTTC
CASSPETGVGAEDEYEQYF
>NA|TRBV4-3|NA|TRBJ1-2
TGCGCCAGCAGCCACCTAGGACTCTCGAACTATGGCTACACCTTC
CASSHLGLSNYGYTF
>once|TRBV30|NA|TRBJ2-2
TGTGCCTGGAGTTCCGCACAGAACACCGGGGAGCTGTTTTTT
CAWSSAQNTGELFF
>NA|TRBV6-5|TRBD2|TRBJ2-1
TGTGCCAGCACCGGGACTAGTTACAATGAGCAGTTCTTC
CASTGTSYNEQFF
>NA|TRBV28|NA|TRBJ2-7
TGTGCCAGCAGTTCTCTCCTCGAGCAGTACTTC
CASSSLLEQYF
>NA|TRBV2|NA|TRBJ2-5
TGTGCCAGCAGTCCGGACAAGTCCGGGGAGACCCAGTACTTC
CASSPDKSGETQYF
>NA|TRBV15|NA|TRBJ2-5
TGTGCCACCAGCCCAGGGGAGACCCAGTACTTC
CATSPGETQYF
>NA|TRBV7-9|NA|TRBJ2-3
TGTGCCAGCAGCCAACAGGGTGGCACAGATACGCAGTATTTT
CASSQQGGTDTQYF
>NA|TRBV10-2|TRBD1|TRBJ1-4
TGCGCCAGCAGTGAGGGACAGGGGGGAGAAAAACTGTTTTTT
CASSEGQGGEKLFF
>NA|TRBV18|NA|TRBJ1-1
TGTGCCAGCTCACCGGGTTCAGGGGTTAACCGTGAAGCTTTCTTT
CASSPGSGVNREAFF
>NA|TRBV7-2|NA|TRBJ1-6
TGTGCCAGCAGCTTAAGGACAGCCCTTGGTAATTCACCCCTCCACTTT
CASSLRTALGNSPLHF
>NA|TRBV2|NA|TRBJ2-7
TGTGCCAGCAGGACTGGACCAGCCGGGAACGAGCAGTACTTC
CASRTGPAGNEQYF
>NA|TRBV7-7|NA|TRBJ2-5
TGTGCCAGCAGCTTAAATCGCGGCCAGCAAGAGACCCAGTACTTC
CASSLNRGQQETQYF
>NA|TRBV5-6|NA|TRBJ2-7
TGTGCCAGCAGCTTGCCGGGAGCCTACGAGCAGTACTTC
CASSLPGAYEQYF
>NA|TRBV4-1|TRBD2|TRBJ2-1
TGCGCCAGCAGCCCTGAGACTAGCGGGGGGGACAATGAGCAGTTCTTC
CASSPETSGGDNEQFF
>NA|TRBV6-5|NA|TRBJ2-7
TGTGCCAGCTCTACTACCAATACATACGAGCAGTACTTC
CASSTTNTYEQYF
>NA|TRBV6-4|TRBD2|TRBJ2-5
TGTGCCAGCAGTGACAGGGAGGGGGAGACCCAGTACTTC
CASSDREGETQYF
>NA|TRBV2|NA|TRBJ1-5
TGTGCTAGCACCCAGACAGGACATCAGCCCCAGCATTTT
CASTQTGHQPQHF
>NA|TRBV7-9|TRBD2|TRBJ2-1
TGTGCCAGCAGCGGTCGCGGGGGGGTTCCTATCTACAATGAGCAGTTCTTC
CASSGRGGVPIYNEQFF
>NA|TRBV7-2|TRBD1|TRBJ2-1
TGTGCCAGCAGCCCACGGACAGGGGATTTAAATGAGCAGTTCTTC
CASSPRTGDLNEQFF
>NA|TRBV25-1|NA|TRBJ2-2
TGTGCCAGCAGTGAATATATGGGAGGAGCCGGGGAGCTGTTTTTT
CASSEYMGGAGELFF
>NA|TRBV2|TRBD2|TRBJ2-7
TGTGCCAGCACTGGGGGGACTAGTCCGTACGAGCAGTACTTC
CASTGGTSPYEQYF
>NA|TRBV27|TRBD2|TRBJ2-7
TGTGCCAGCAGCCGACTAGCGGGAGGGTACGAGCAGTACTTC
CASSRLAGGYEQYF
>few|TRBV6-5|TRBD2|TRBJ2-3
TGTGCCAGCAGTTACTCGGGGCGGGGGGCTGATACGCAGTATTTT
CASSYSGRGADTQYF
>NA|TRBV19|NA|TRBJ1-1
TGTGCCAGTAGATTGACAGGGAACACTGAAGCTTTCTTT
CASRLTGNTEAFF
>NA|TRBV7-8|NA|TRBJ1-5
TGTGCCAGCAGCGGAAGTGGGGGAGGGCAGCCCCAGCATTTT
CASSGSGGGQPQHF
>NA|TRBV6-6|NA|TRBJ1-1
TGTGCCAGCTGCGGGACCTGGGGGAACACTGAAGCTTTCTTT
CASCGTWGNTEAFF